The clone carrying this TCR beta chain was detected a few times. V shed 2 bases and J 1 base; nucleotides not matched to a gene: 1. The CDR3 contains 15 residues. In germline, CDR1 is MGHDK, CDR2 SYGVNS. The entry originates in a study of CD8+ T cells in alopecia areata. Extracted RNA was reverse transcribed, and the resulting cDNA served as sequencing template. TCRdb keeps only in-frame clones here, not all; method: immunoSEQ multiplex PCR. The table shows 69,000 or so clones, with 60% occurring only once. The rearrangement uses TRBV25-1 and TRBJ2-2; the match to TRBD1 covers 7 bases. This receptor was identified in a human donor with alopecia areata. Sequencing used CD8+ T cells sorted from blood, obtained at week 0. The CDR3 sequence: CASSERTGNTGELFF. DNA of the CDR3: TGTGCCAGCAGTGAAAGGACAGGGAACACCGGGGAGCTGTTTTTT.